These T cell receptor beta chains were read from a single sample in a study of blood T cell repertoires in COVID-19. TCRdb's copy holds only in-frame clones and misses some; the assay was immunoSEQ multiplex PCR. The top ten clones hold 2.6% of a sample with about 75,000 clones, roughly 70% of them seen once. Sequencing was carried out using peripheral blood. The receptors derive from a human donor with acute or convalescent COVID-19. The donor label of this sample is uncertain. Each CDR3 is given with its conserved first and last residue. D genes are given only for firm matches. Size is omitted from some rows. Given values are once, few, many or a class for expanded clones.

j_call	clone_size	d_call	v_call	cdr3_aa	cdr3_nt
TRBJ2-1	few	-	TRBV3-1/TRBV3-2	CASRRRDSSYNEQFF	TGTGCCAGCAGACGGCGGGATAGCTCCTACAATGAGCAGTTCTTC
TRBJ1-2	-	-	TRBV2	CASSERGKGGYTF	TGTGCCAGCAGTGAAAGGGGGAAGGGGGGCTACACCTTC
TRBJ2-3	-	TRBD2	TRBV30	CAWKSETSGTTDTQYF	TGTGCCTGGAAGTCTGAAACTAGCGGGACCACAGATACGCAGTATTTT
TRBJ1-3	-	-	TRBV30	CAWRTRNTIYF	TGTGCCTGGAGGACAAGAAACACCATATATTTT
TRBJ1-1	-	TRBD1	TRBV6-5	CASRLDRGNTEAFF	TGTGCCAGCAGGCTCGACAGGGGGAACACTGAAGCTTTCTTT
TRBJ2-1	-	TRBD2	TRBV10-3	CAIRGSGGNNEQFF	TGTGCCATCAGGGGTAGCGGGGGTAACAATGAGCAGTTCTTC
TRBJ2-1	-	TRBD1	TRBV5-1	CASSTGQGSFSYNEQFF	TGCGCCAGCAGCACGGGACAGGGGTCCTTCTCCTACAATGAGCAGTTCTTC
TRBJ1-4	once	TRBD1	TRBV18	CASSITGQNEKLFF	TGTGCCAGCTCAATCACGGGACAGAATGAAAAACTGTTTTTT
TRBJ1-1	-	TRBD1	TRBV11-2	CASSLSRGRGRDTEAFF	TGTGCCAGCAGCTTATCCAGGGGGCGCGGTCGGGACACTGAAGCTTTCTTT
TRBJ2-7	-	TRBD1	TRBV6-5	CASSYRGPPYEQYF	TGTGCCAGCAGTTATAGGGGGCCGCCCTACGAGCAGTACTTC
TRBJ2-2	-	-	TRBV21-1	CASSNSSEDTGELFF	TGTGCCAGCAGCAATTCTAGCGAGGACACCGGGGAGCTGTTTTTT
TRBJ2-1	few	TRBD2	TRBV7-9	CASSSGSGDFDEQFF	TGTGCCAGCAGCTCGGGCAGCGGGGACTTCGATGAGCAGTTCTTC
TRBJ1-6	-	-	TRBV10-3	CAINRGVQDSPLHF	TGTGCCATCAATCGGGGGGTCCAGGATTCACCCCTCCACTTT
TRBJ1-6	-	TRBD1	TRBV10-2	CASSENRGSSPLHF	TGCGCCAGCAGTGAAAACAGGGGTTCGTCACCCCTCCACTTT
TRBJ2-6	-	TRBD1	TRBV5-1	CASSLEGQSGANVLTF	TGCGCCAGCAGCTTGGAGGGACAGTCTGGGGCCAACGTCCTGACTTTC
TRBJ2-2	few	-	TRBV2	CASSLSRNTGELFF	TGTGCCAGCAGTCTTAGTCGGAACACCGGGGAGCTGTTTTTT
TRBJ1-2	-	TRBD1	TRBV7-3	CASTSGTGDGYTF	TGTGCCAGCACCTCGGGGACAGGGGATGGCTACACCTTC
TRBJ2-3	-	-	TRBV18	CASSPPSGQRTDTQYF	TGTGCCAGCTCACCACCGTCTGGGCAGCGCACAGATACGCAGTATTTT
TRBJ2-1	few	-	TRBV3-1/TRBV3-2	CASSQEGRGAYNEQFF	TGTGCCAGCAGCCAAGAGGGGCGGGGAGCCTACAATGAGCAGTTCTTC
TRBJ2-6	-	TRBD1	TRBV30	CAWSTGAGANVLTF	TGTGCCTGGAGCACAGGGGCTGGGGCCAACGTCCTGACTTTC
TRBJ2-5	-	-	TRBV10-3	CAIQRGDQETQYF	TGTGCCATCCAAAGGGGTGACCAAGAGACCCAGTACTTC
TRBJ2-1	-	TRBD2	TRBV7-9	CASVPGLAGAASYNEQFF	TGTGCCAGCGTACCGGGACTAGCGGGGGCTGCCTCCTACAATGAGCAGTTCTTC
TRBJ1-1	-	TRBD1	TRBV2	CASSLTGASEAFF	TGTGCCAGCAGTTTGACAGGGGCCTCTGAAGCTTTCTTT
TRBJ1-1	-	TRBD1	TRBV29-1	CSVGQGSRNTEAFF	TGCAGCGTCGGACAGGGGTCCCGGAACACTGAAGCTTTCTTT
TRBJ1-1	-	-	TRBV24-1	CATSDSTPGVTEAFF	TGTGCCACCAGTGATTCAACCCCAGGGGTCACTGAAGCTTTCTTT
TRBJ1-1	-	-	TRBV3-1/TRBV3-2	CASSHRRTEAFF	TGTGCCAGCAGCCATAGGCGGACTGAAGCTTTCTTT
TRBJ2-1	-	-	TRBV19	CASSIDPSSEQFF	TGTGCCAGTAGTATAGATCCCTCGAGTGAGCAGTTCTTC
TRBJ2-3	once	-	TRBV4-2	CASSQESRRGSTDTQYF	TGTGCCAGCAGCCAAGAGAGTAGGCGGGGTAGCACAGATACGCAGTATTTT
TRBJ1-6	-	-	TRBV30	CAWSARNSPLHF	TGTGCCTGGAGTGCCAGGAATTCACCCCTCCACTTT
TRBJ2-2	-	TRBD1	TRBV7-2	CASSSDRGNGDTGELFF	TGTGCCAGCAGCTCGGACAGGGGAAACGGAGACACCGGGGAGCTGTTTTTT
TRBJ1-5	few	-	TRBV12-1	CASKGGGNQPQHF	TGTGCCAGCAAGGGGGGAGGGAATCAGCCCCAGCATTTT
TRBJ2-4	-	-	TRBV10-3	CAISQGPAKNIQYF	TGTGCCATCAGTCAGGGGCCGGCCAAAAACATTCAGTACTTC
TRBJ1-2	-	-	TRBV28	CASSLVGEGKRYTF	TGTGCCAGCAGTTTAGTGGGGGAGGGGAAAAGGTACACCTTC